The entry below describes one TCR beta chain. What it recognizes is unknown. The data were obtained in a study of response to subunit inactivated influenza vaccine. MiXCR was run by TCRdb on the RT-PCR reads, yielding one entry per CDR3 protein. Of about 780,000 distinct CDR3 sequences listed, approximately 18% are singletons. Study-level results: The authors put forward the suggestion that each seasonal influenza vaccination may bring in only a limited number of new T cells.

Source: PBMCs from blood, taken about 5 days after vaccination. The origin of this receptor is a man aged 45 to 65 who received an inactivated influenza vaccine.

CDR3 DNA: TGTGCCAGCAGTTACTCTGGTTGGGCATCCACCGGGGAGCTGTTTTTT. Protein sequence: CASSYSGWASTGELFF. The chain combines TRBV6-5 with TRBJ2-2, with D unresolved. Germline CDR1 is MNHEY and CDR2 is SVGAGI. V lost 0 bases and J 4 bases, leaving 12 bases between the germline ends. This CDR3 comprises 16 residues.